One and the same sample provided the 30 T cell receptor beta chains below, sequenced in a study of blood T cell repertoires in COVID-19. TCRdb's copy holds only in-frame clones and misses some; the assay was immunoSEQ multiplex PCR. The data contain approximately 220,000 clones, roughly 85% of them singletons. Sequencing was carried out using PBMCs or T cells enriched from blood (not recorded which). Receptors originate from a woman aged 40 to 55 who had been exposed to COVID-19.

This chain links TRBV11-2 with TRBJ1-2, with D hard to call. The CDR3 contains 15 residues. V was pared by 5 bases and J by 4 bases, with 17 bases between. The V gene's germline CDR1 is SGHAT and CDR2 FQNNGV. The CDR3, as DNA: TGTGCCAGCAGCCATCAAACGACACGAGTCTATGGCTACACCTTC. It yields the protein CASSHQTTRVYGYTF. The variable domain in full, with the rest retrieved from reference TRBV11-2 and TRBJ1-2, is EAGVAQSPRYKIIEKRQSVAFWCNPISGHATLYWYQQILGQGPKLLIQFQNNGVVDDSQLPKDRFSAERLKGVDSTLKIQPAKLEDSAVYLCASSHQTTRVYGYTFGSGTRLTVV.

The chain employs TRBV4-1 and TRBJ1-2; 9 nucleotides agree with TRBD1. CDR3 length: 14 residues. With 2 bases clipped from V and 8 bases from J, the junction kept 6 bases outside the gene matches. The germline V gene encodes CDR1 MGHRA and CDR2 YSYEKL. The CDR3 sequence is CASSQPGQGQGYTF. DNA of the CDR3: TGCGCCAGCAGCCAACCGGGACAGGGACAAGGCTACACCTTC.

CDR3 nucleotides: TGCGCCAGCAGCGTAGGGGGACAGGGATCGGAGACCCAGTACTTC. Translation gives CASSVGGQGSETQYF. The chain has TRBV5-1 and TRBJ2-5; 9 bases line up with TRBD1. This CDR3 comprises 15 residues. Germline V gene sequence: CDR1 SGHRS, CDR2 YFSETQ. V shed 4 bases and J 5 bases; nucleotides not matched to a gene: 9.

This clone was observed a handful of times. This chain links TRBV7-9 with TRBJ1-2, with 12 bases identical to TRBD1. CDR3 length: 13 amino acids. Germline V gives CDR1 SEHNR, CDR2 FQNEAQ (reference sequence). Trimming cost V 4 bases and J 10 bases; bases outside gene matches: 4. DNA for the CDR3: TGTGCCAGCAGCTCGGGACAGGGGGCGCCCTACACCTTC. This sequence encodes CASSSGQGAPYTF.

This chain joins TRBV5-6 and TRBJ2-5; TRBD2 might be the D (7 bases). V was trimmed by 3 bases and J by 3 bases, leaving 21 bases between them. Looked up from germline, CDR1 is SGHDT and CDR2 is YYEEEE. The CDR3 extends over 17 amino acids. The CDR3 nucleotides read TGTGCCAGCAGCTCCCCGGGGGCCGGGGGGCCGAAAGAGACCCAGTACTTC. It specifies CASSSPGAGGPKETQYF.

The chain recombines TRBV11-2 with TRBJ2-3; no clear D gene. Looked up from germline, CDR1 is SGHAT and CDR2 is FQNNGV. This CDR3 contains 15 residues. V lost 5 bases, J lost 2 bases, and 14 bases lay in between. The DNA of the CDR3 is TGTGCCAGCAGCCCGGGTGACCCAGCCACAGATACGCAGTATTTT. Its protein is CASSPGDPATDTQYF.

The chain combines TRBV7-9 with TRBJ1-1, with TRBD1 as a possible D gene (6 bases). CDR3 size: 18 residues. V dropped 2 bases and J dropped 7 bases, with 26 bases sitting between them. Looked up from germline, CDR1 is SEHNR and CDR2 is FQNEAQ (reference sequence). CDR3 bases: TGTGCCAGCAGCTTAATTAGGGACACCGAATTCGAGTTGTTTGAAGCTTTCTTT. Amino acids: CASSLIRDTEFELFEAFF. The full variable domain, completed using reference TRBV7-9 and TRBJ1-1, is DTGVSQNPRHKITKRGQNVTFRCDPISEHNRLYWYRQTLGQGPEFLTYFQNEAQLEKSRLLSDRFSAERPKGSFSTLEIQRTEQGDSAMYLCASSLIRDTEFELFEAFFGQGTRLTVV.

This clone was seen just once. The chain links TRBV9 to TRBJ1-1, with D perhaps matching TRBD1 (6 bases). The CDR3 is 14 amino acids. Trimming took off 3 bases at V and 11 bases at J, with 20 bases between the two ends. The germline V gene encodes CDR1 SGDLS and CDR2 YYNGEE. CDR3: CASSASGTTVQAFF. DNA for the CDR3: TGTGCCAGCAGCGCCTCCGGGACAACGGTTCAGGCTTTCTTT.

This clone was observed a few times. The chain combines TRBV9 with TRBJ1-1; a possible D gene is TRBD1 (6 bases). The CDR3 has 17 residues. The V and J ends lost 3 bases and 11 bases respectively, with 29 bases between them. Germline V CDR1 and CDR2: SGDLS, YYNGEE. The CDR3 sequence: CASSAYTGTNNEEMAFF. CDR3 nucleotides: TGTGCCAGCAGCGCCTATACCGGGACAAATAACGAAGAAATGGCTTTCTTT.

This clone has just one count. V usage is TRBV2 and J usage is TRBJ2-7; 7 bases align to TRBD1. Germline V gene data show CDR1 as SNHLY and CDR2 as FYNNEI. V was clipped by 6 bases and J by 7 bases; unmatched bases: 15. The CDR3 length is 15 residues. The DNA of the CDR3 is TGTGCCAGCAGGTTAGACAGGGAGTTGACGGGAGAGCAGTACTTC. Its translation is CASRLDRELTGEQYF.

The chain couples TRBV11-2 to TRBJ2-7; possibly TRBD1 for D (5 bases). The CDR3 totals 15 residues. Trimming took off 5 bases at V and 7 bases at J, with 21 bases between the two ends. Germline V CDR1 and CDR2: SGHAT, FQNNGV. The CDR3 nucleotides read TGTGCCAGCAGCCCTCGTGGACAATCACAATCAGAGCAGTACTTC. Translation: CASSPRGQSQSEQYF.

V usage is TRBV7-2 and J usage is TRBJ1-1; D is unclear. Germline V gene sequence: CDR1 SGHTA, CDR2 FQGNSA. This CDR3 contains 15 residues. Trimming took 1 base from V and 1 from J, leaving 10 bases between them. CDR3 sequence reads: CASSLVAGKNTEAFF. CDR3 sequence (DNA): TGTGCCAGCAGCTTAGTCGCGGGGAAGAACACTGAAGCTTTCTTT. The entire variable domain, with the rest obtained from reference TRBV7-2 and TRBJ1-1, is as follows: GAGVSQSPSNKVTEKGKDVELRCDPISGHTALYWYRQSLGQGLEFLIYFQGNSAPDKSGLPSDRFSAERTGGSVSTLTIQRTQQEDSAVYLCASSLVAGKNTEAFFGQGTRLTVV.

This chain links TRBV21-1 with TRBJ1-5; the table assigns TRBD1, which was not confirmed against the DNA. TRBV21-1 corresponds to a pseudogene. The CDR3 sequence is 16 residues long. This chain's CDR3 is CASSKIGTLSNQPQHF. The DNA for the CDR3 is TGTGCCAGCAGCAAGATAGGGACACTGAGCAATCAGCCCCAGCATTTT.

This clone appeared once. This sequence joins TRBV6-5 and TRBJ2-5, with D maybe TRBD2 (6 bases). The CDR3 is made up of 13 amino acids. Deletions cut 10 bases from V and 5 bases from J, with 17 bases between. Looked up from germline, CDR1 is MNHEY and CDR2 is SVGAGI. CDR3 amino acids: CATVGPGEETQYF. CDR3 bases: TGTGCCACCGTGGGGCCGGGAGAGGAGACCCAGTACTTC.

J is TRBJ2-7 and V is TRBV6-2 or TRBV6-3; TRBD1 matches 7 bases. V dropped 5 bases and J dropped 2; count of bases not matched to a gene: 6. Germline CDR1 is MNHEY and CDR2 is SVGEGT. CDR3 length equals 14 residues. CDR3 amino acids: CASSPRDRPYEQYF. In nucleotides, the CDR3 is TGTGCCAGCAGTCCCCGGGACAGACCCTACGAGCAGTACTTC.

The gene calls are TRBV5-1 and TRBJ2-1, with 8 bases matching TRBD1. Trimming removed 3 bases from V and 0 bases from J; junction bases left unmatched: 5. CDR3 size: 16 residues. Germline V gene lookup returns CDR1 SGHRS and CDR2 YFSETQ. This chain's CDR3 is CASSSRQGSSYNEQFF. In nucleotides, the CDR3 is TGCGCCAGCAGCTCCAGACAGGGGAGCTCCTACAATGAGCAGTTCTTC.

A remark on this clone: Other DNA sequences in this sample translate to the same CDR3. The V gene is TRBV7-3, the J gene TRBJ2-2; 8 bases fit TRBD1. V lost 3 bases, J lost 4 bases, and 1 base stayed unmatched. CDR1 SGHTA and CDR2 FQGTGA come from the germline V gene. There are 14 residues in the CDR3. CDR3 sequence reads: CASSFTGGTGELFF. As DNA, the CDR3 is TGTGCCAGCAGCTTCACAGGGGGCACCGGGGAGCTGTTTTTT.

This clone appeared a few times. The CDR3 is CASSLRPGGADTEAFF. The CDR3 bases are TGCGCCAGCAGCTTGCGGCCAGGGGGCGCGGACACTGAAGCTTTCTTT. This chain uses TRBV5-1 with TRBJ1-1, with 8 positions matching TRBD1. The length of the CDR3 is 16 residues. J gave up 3 bases and V 1 base, and 8 bases lay outside the gene matches. Germline CDR1 reads SGHRS; CDR2 reads YFSETQ.

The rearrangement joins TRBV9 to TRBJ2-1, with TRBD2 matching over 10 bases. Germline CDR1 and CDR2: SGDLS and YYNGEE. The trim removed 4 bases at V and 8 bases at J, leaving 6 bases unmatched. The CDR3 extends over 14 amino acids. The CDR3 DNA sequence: TGTGCCAGCAGCCAAGCGGGGGGGCCCGATGAGCAGTTCTTC. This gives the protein CASSQAGGPDEQFF.

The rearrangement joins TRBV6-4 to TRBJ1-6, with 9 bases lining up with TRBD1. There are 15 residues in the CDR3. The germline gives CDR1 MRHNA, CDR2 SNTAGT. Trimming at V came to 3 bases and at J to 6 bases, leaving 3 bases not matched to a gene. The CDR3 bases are TGTGCCAGCAGTGAACAGGGGGCTGGTAATTCACCCCTCCACTTT. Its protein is CASSEQGAGNSPLHF.

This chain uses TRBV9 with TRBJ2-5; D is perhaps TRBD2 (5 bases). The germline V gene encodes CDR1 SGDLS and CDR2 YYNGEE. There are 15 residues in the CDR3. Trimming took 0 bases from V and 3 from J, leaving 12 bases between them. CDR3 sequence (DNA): TGTGCCAGCAGCGTAGCGGGGATCCGTAAAGAGACCCAGTACTTC. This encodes CASSVAGIRKETQYF.

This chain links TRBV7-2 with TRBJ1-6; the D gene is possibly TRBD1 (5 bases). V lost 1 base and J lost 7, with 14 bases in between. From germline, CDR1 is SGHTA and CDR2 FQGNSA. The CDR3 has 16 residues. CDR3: CASSLGLGHVNSPLHF. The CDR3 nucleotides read TGTGCCAGCAGCTTAGGTCTCGGACATGTAAATTCACCCCTCCACTTT.

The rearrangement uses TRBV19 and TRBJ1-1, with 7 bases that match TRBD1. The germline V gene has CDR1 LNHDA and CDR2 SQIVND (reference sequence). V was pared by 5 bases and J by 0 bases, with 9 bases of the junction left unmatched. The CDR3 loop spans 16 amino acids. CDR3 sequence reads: CASSLGTAEMNTEAFF. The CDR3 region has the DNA TGTGCCAGTAGTCTCGGGACAGCAGAGATGAACACTGAAGCTTTCTTT.

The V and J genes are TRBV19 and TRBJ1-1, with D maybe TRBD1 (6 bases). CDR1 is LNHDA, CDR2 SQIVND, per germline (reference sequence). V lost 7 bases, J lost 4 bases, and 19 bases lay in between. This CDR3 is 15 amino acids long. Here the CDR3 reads CASTMGGGGSTEAFF. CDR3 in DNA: TGTGCCAGTACTATGGGTGGGGGCGGAAGCACTGAAGCTTTCTTT.

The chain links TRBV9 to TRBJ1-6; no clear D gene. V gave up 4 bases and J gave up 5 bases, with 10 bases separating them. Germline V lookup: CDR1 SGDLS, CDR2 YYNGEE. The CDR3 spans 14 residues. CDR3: CASSSVTDNSPLHF. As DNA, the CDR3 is TGTGCCAGCAGCTCCGTGACTGATAATTCACCCCTCCACTTT. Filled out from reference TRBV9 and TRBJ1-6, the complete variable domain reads DSGVTQTPKHLITATGQRVTLRCSPRSGDLSVYWYQQSLDQGLQFLIQYYNGEERAKGNILERFSAQQFPDLHSELNLSSLELGDSALYFCASSSVTDNSPLHFGNGTRLTVT.

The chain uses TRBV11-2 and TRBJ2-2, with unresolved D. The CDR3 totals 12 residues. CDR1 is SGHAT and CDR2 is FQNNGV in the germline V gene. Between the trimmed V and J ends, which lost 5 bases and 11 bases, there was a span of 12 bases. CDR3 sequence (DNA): TGTGCCAGCAGCCCAGATTCAAAAGAGCTGTTTTTT. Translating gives CASSPDSKELFF. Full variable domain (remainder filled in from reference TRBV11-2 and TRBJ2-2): EAGVAQSPRYKIIEKRQSVAFWCNPISGHATLYWYQQILGQGPKLLIQFQNNGVVDDSQLPKDRFSAERLKGVDSTLKIQPAKLEDSAVYLCASSPDSKELFFGEGSRLTVL.

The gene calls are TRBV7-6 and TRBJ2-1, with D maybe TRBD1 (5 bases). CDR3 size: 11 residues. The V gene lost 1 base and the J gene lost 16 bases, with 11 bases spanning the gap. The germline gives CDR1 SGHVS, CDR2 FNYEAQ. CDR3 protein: CASSLGQGVFF. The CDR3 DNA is TGTGCCAGCAGCTTAGGGCAGGGTGTATTCTTC.

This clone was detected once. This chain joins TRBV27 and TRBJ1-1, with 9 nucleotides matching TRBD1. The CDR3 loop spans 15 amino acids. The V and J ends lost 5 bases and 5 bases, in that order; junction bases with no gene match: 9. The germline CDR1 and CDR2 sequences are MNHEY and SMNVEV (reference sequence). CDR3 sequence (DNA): TGTGCCAGCAGTCCAGGGACAGGGACGAAGACTGAAGCTTTCTTT. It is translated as CASSPGTGTKTEAFF.

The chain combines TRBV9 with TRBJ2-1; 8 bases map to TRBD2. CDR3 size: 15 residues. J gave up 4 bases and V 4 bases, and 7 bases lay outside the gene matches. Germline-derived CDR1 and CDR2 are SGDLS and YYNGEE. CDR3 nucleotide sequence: TGTGCCAGCAGCTCAGTGACTAGCGCTTACAATGAGCAGTTCTTC. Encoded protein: CASSSVTSAYNEQFF.

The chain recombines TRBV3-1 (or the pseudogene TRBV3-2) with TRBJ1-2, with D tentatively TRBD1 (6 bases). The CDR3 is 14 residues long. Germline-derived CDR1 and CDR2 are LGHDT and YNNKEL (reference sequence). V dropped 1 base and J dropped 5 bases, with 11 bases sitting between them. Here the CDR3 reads CASSQARDKYGYTF. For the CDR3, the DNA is TGTGCCAGCAGCCAAGCTAGGGACAAGTATGGCTACACCTTC.